This entry lists 5 T cell receptor beta chains sequenced from one sample in a study of T cell clonality in common variable immunodeficiency. This table comes from immunoSEQ multiplex PCR, and its TCRdb copy is limited to in-frame clones, with some not included. The sample offers fewer than 75,000 clones and no singletons, the top ten holding less than 2%. Sequencing used peripheral blood mononuclear cells. The source is a person aged 18 to 70 in good health.

This clone was counted ten times or more. The CDR3 extends 3 residues past the end of the read, so its final part is completed from the germline J gene. The chain is built from TRBV20-1 and TRBJ2-5, with a weak D call TRBD2 (5 bases). This CDR3 comprises 13 residues. Trimming took off 6 bases at V and 5 bases at J, with 16 bases between the two ends. The germline gives CDR1 DFQATT, CDR2 SNEGSKA (reference sequence). CDR3 sequence reads: CSANGGLRETQYF. The DNA read from the CDR3 is TGCAGTGCAAATGGAGGCCTGCGGGAGACC.

This clone was seen ten or more times. The CDR3 end falls 3 residues outside the read, so it is completed with the germline J gene. This specimen includes other DNA sequences encoding the same CDR3. The rearrangement links TRBV5-1 to TRBJ1-3, with D unclear. The CDR3 contains 15 residues. Germline V CDR1 and CDR2: SGHRS, YFSETQ. V lost 0 bases and J lost 0, with 7 bases in between. CDR3 region: CASSLAGGSGNTIYF. Partial CDR3 DNA: TGCGCCAGCAGCTTGGCCGGCGGCTCTGGAAACACC.

This clone has ten or more counts. Coverage ceases 3 residues before the CDR3 finishes, and the germline J gene fills in the end. This chain links TRBV2 with TRBJ2-2, with a tentative D call TRBD2 (5 bases). V shed 8 bases and J shed 5 bases, with 12 bases lying between them. The CDR3 totals 13 residues. Germline assignment: CDR1 SNHLY and CDR2 FYNNEI. The CDR3 DNA, read in part, is TGTGCCAGCGTTCTGGACTCTACCGGGGAG. Translating gives CASVLDSTGE. The full CDR3 protein reads CASVLDSTGELFF. The variable domain in full, completed from reference TRBV2 and TRBJ2-2, reads EPEVTQTPSHQVTQMGQEVILRCVPISNHLYFYWYRQILGQKVEFLVSFYNNEISEKSEIFDDQFSVERPDGSNFTLKIRSTKLEDSAMYFCASVLDSTGELFFGEGSRLTVL.

This clone has ten or more counts. The read comes to an end 3 residues before the CDR3 does, leaving the germline J gene to fill in the end. V gene TRBV20-1 combines with J gene TRBJ2-1; 10 nucleotides match TRBD2. The CDR3 sequence is 16 residues long. Germline lookup yields CDR1 DFQATT and CDR2 SNEGSKA (reference sequence). V lost 1 base and J lost 0; bases outside the gene matches: 3. Incomplete CDR3 DNA: TGCAGTGCTAGAGCCCCTAGCGGGGGCTCCTACAATGAG. It is translated as CSARAPSGGSYNE. The CDR3 reads in full as CSARAPSGGSYNEQFF.

In this sample, this clone turned up many times. The read ends 3 residues before the CDR3 terminus; that terminus is restored from the germline J gene. V usage is TRBV19 and J usage is TRBJ2-1, with a possible D match to TRBD1 (7 bases). Germline CDR1 and CDR2: LNHDA and SQIVND (reference sequence). V lost 2 bases and J lost 5, with 19 bases in between. The CDR3 loop spans 17 amino acids. The covered CDR3 bases are TGTGCCAGTAGTATAAGGTCGACAGGGTGGGGGGACAATGAG. This translates into CASSIRSTGWGDNE. The full CDR3 sequence reads CASSIRSTGWGDNEQFF.